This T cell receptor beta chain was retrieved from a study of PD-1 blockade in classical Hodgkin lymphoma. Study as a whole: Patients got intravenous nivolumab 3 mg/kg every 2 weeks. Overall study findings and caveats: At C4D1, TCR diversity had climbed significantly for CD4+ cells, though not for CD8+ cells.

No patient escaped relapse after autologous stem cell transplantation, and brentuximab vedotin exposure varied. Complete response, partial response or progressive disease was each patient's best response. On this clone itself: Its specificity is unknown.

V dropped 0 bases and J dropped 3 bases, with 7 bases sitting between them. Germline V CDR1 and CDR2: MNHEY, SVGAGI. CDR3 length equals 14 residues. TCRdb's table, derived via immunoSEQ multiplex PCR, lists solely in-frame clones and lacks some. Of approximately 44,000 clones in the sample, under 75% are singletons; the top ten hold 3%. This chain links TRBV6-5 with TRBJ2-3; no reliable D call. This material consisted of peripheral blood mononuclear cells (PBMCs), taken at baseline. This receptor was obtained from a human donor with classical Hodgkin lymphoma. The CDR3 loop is CASSYSVGTDTQYF. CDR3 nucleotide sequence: TGTGCCAGCAGTTACTCGGTCGGGACAGATACGCAGTATTTT.